The 17 T cell receptor beta chains listed next were all sequenced from one sample in a study of Tregs in tolerant kidney transplant recipients. Mixed chimerism was transient after nonmyeloablative marrow transplants from related graft donors. Repertoires were generated with immunoSEQ multiplex PCR, while TCRdb's copy carries only in-frame clones and drops some. There are some 6,000 clones in the sample, with 30% to 40% held by the top ten. Source: CD8+ T cells from blood (PBMCs), taken 12 months after the transplant. The receptors here all came from a human patient who received a combined kidney and bone marrow transplant. These T cells may partly come from the graft donor.

A note on this clone: From the germline J gene comes the end of the CDR3, since the read stops 3 residues before it. The rearrangement uses TRBV2 and TRBJ2-3; 8 positions agree with TRBD2. CDR3 length equals 17 residues. The ends lost 8 bases at V and 3 bases at J; junction bases unmatched: 16. The germline CDR1 and CDR2 sequences are SNHLY and FYNNEI. This CDR3 reads CASDWREETGGTDTQYF. Partial CDR3 DNA: TGTGCCAGCGATTGGCGGGAGGAAACCGGCGGGACAGATACG.

With respect to this clone: The read terminates 3 residues ahead of where the CDR3 ends, so the germline J gene completes it. The chain recombines TRBV29-1 with TRBJ2-3; no definite D call. The CDR3 totals 13 residues. V was clipped by 6 bases and J by 0 bases, with 10 bases between them. Germline CDR1 is SQVTM and CDR2 is ANQGSEA. The sequenced part of the CDR3 DNA is TGCAGCGTCCCTCTACCCAGCACAGATACG. Its translation: CSVPLPSTDT. The full CDR3 protein is CSVPLPSTDTQYF.

On this clone: The read gets to within 3 residues of the CDR3 end, and the germline J gene fills in the rest. The V call is TRBV11-2, the J call TRBJ2-7, with D maybe TRBD2 (6 bases). Germline assignment: CDR1 SGHAT and CDR2 FQNNGV. V was clipped by 6 bases and J by 0 bases, with 9 bases between them. This CDR3 is built from 13 residues. The CDR3: CASRLTSSYEQYF. The DNA read from the CDR3 is TGTGCCAGCAGGTTGACTAGCTCCTACGAG.

With respect to this clone: The CDR3 end lies 3 residues beyond the end of the read and is filled in from the germline J gene. The chain uses TRBV7-3 and TRBJ2-5; possible D gene TRBD2, 6 bases. Deletions cut 0 bases from V and 5 bases from J, with 10 bases between. The CDR3 runs 14 residues. The germline V gene has CDR1 SGHTA and CDR2 FQGTGA. The CDR3 DNA, read in part, is TGTGCCAGCAGCTTAACGGGGGGTATGGAGACC. Amino acids: CASSLTGGMET. The entire CDR3 protein is CASSLTGGMETQYF.

With respect to this clone: The read is 3 residues too short to cover the CDR3 end, so that end is filled in from the germline J gene. The V call is TRBV5-1, the J call TRBJ2-1; a weak D match, TRBD1 (5 bases). Looked up from germline, CDR1 is SGHRS and CDR2 is YFSETQ. The CDR3 is made up of 13 amino acids. V lost 1 base and J lost 6, with 8 bases in between. The DNA read from the CDR3 is TGCGCCAGCAGCTTGACAGGAAGCAATGAG. Amino acid sequence: CASSLTGSNE. The CDR3 as a whole reads CASSLTGSNEQFF.

CDR3 DNA (partial): TGCAGTGCTAGACTAAGGGGGACAACCTACAATGAG. It specifies CSARLRGTTYNE. The complete CDR3 protein is CSARLRGTTYNEQFF. The V gene is TRBV20-1, the J gene TRBJ2-1; maybe TRBD1 (6 bases). The read comes to an end 3 residues before the CDR3 does, leaving the germline J gene to fill in the end. V lost 2 bases and J 2 bases, leaving 13 bases between the germline ends. This CDR3 is built from 15 residues. Germline assignment: CDR1 DFQATT and CDR2 SNEGSKA (reference sequence).

CDR3 DNA (partial): TGTGCCAGCAGCCACAGGGGAGGGGAGACCTACGAG. This translates into CASSHRGGETYE. The full CDR3 sequence reads CASSHRGGETYEQYF. The J gene is TRBJ2-7, the V gene TRBV7-9; D possibly uses TRBD1 or TRBD2 (7 bases each). Read data end 3 residues before the CDR3 end; the end is taken from the germline J gene. The CDR3 is made up of 15 amino acids. The germline gives CDR1 SEHNR, CDR2 FQNEAQ (reference sequence). Trimming took off 5 bases at V and 2 bases at J, with 16 bases between the two ends.

About this clone: The read ends 3 residues before the CDR3 terminus; that terminus is restored from the germline J gene. The genes are TRBV5-1 and TRBJ2-3; 9 positions match TRBD1. Trimming at V came to 4 bases and at J to 2 bases, leaving 5 bases not matched to a gene. The CDR3 is made up of 15 amino acids. CDR1 SGHRS and CDR2 YFSETQ come from the germline V gene. The CDR3 here is CASSVTGGYTDTQYF. The sequenced part of the CDR3 DNA is TGCGCCAGCAGCGTGACAGGGGGATACACAGATACG. Combining the CDR3 with reference TRBV5-1 and TRBJ2-3 gives the whole variable domain KAGVTQTPRYLIKTRGQQVTLSCSPISGHRSVSWYQQTPGQGLQFLFEYFSETQRNKGNFPGRFSGRQFSNSRSEMNVSTLELGDSALYLCASSVTGGYTDTQYFGPGTRLTVL.

A note on this clone: The read terminates 3 residues before the CDR3 end, so the remaining end is supplied by the germline J gene. The chain recombines TRBV29-1 with TRBJ2-2; 8 bases line up with TRBD2. V gave up 4 bases and J gave up 1 base; unmatched junction bases: 2. Germline values: CDR1 SQVTM, CDR2 ANQGSEA. This CDR3 has 14 residues. The CDR3 bases that were read are TGCAGCGTTGGCGGGGGGCAGAACACCGGGGAG. This gives the protein CSVGGGQNTGE. The full CDR3 reads CSVGGGQNTGELFF.

Details on this clone: The read ends 3 residues before the CDR3 terminus; that terminus is restored from the germline J gene. This chain uses TRBV13 with TRBJ2-7, with D perhaps TRBD1 (6 bases). Germline CDR1 and CDR2: PRHDT and FYEKMQ (reference sequence). This CDR3 is 13 amino acids long. V gave up 0 bases and J gave up 3 bases, with 6 bases separating them. The DNA read from the CDR3 is TGTGCCAGCAGCTTAGGCAGGGGCTACGAG. Its translation: CASSLGRGYE. The full-length CDR3 reads as CASSLGRGYEQYF.

Comment on this clone: From the germline J gene comes the end of the CDR3, since the read stops 3 residues before it. This chain uses TRBV5-1 with TRBJ1-3; D unresolved. The CDR3 has 13 amino acids. From germline, CDR1 is SGHRS and CDR2 YFSETQ. CDR3 DNA, as far as it was read: TGCGCCAGCAGCTTGGAATACGGGGTTTGG. The encoded protein is CASSLEYGVW. The full CDR3 protein is CASSLEYGVWIYF.

Of note for this clone: From the germline J gene comes the end of the CDR3, since the read stops 3 residues before it. The chain uses TRBV5-1 and TRBJ2-7; 10 positions match TRBD2. CDR1 is SGHRS and CDR2 is YFSETQ in the germline V gene. This CDR3 region has 14 residues. The J segment lost 2 bases and the V segment lost 3 bases, leaving 2 bases of the junction unmatched. CDR3 DNA, as far as it was read: TGCGCCAGCAGCTGGACTAGCGGAGCCTACGAG. Its translation is CASSWTSGAYE. The whole CDR3 region reads CASSWTSGAYEQYF.

Notes on this clone: The DNA ends 3 residues before the CDR3 does, and the rest of the CDR3 is filled in from the germline J gene. The genes are TRBV7-6 and TRBJ1-4, with TRBD1 matching over 7 bases. V trimming: 11 bases; J trimming: 7 bases; junction bases outside the gene matches: 7. Germline CDR1 reads SGHVS; CDR2 reads FNYEAQ. The CDR3 is 12 amino acids. The CDR3 loop reads CASGQTLEKLFF. Incomplete CDR3 DNA: TGTGCCTCGGGACAGACCCTTGAAAAA.

Remarks on this clone: Sequencing ends 3 residues short of the CDR3 end; the germline J gene provides the rest. The rearrangement joins TRBV14 to TRBJ2-7; D is perhaps TRBD1 (6 bases). V lost 4 bases, J lost 2 bases, and 21 bases lay in between. This CDR3 contains 17 residues. Germline lookup yields CDR1 SGHDN and CDR2 FVKESK. Partial CDR3 DNA: TGTGCCAGCAGCCGAAGAAAGGGGCAGGGGCTCGCCTACGAG. Encoded protein: CASSRRKGQGLAYE. The full CDR3 is CASSRRKGQGLAYEQYF.

A note on this clone: The read terminates 3 residues before the CDR3 end, so the remaining end is supplied by the germline J gene. The chain joins TRBV2 to TRBJ2-5, with 12 bases matching TRBD1. The CDR3 totals 18 residues. Germline values: CDR1 SNHLY, CDR2 FYNNEI. Unmatched junction bases numbered 15, after V lost 5 bases and J lost 5 bases. The CDR3 DNA, read in part, is TGTGCCAGCAGTCAGGGACAGGGGGCGCCTTCGGGAGTGGAGACC. Translating it yields CASSQGQGAPSGVET. The complete CDR3 protein is CASSQGQGAPSGVETQYF.

Notes on this clone: The read falls 3 residues short of the CDR3 end, and the missing part is taken from the germline J gene. V and J are TRBV19 and TRBJ2-7; 13 bases agree with TRBD2. The CDR3 runs to 15 residues. CDR1 LNHDA and CDR2 SQIVND come from the germline V gene (reference sequence). Unmatched junction bases numbered 6, after V lost 6 bases and J lost 4 bases. CDR3 DNA, as far as it was read: TGTGCCAGTAGCTGGGGACTAGCGGGACCATACGAG. Its translation is CASSWGLAGPYE. The whole CDR3 protein reads CASSWGLAGPYEQYF.

Remarks on this clone: The read stops 3 residues short of the end of the CDR3; the missing end is completed from the germline J gene. V usage is TRBV2 and J usage is TRBJ1-1; D is ambiguous. Looked up from germline, CDR1 is SNHLY and CDR2 is FYNNEI. The CDR3 runs to 12 residues. V was shortened by 8 bases and J by 2 bases, with 9 bases between the two germline ends. The covered CDR3 bases are TGTGCCAGCGTAAGTGGCAACACTGAA. The encoded protein is CASVSGNTE. From start to end, the CDR3 is CASVSGNTEAFF.